This entry is about one T cell receptor beta chain. What it binds is not known. Regarding time point: patch test 3, about 24 weeks after DPC sensitization. Treatment indicated: therapeutic diphenylcyclopropenone sensitization with weekly scalp DPC. Patches went on only after blood had been drawn each time. Looked up from germline, CDR1 is SGHAT and CDR2 is FQNNGV. The ends were cut back, 1 base at V and 3 bases at J, with 13 bases in the middle. The CDR3 contains 15 residues. The data were obtained in a study of human T cells and chemical hapten exposure. Across the study: Sensitization involved placing 2% DPC onto an approximately 2 cm by approximately 2 cm region of upper inner arm skin. Cases of alopecia areata, totalis or universalis occurred in a predominantly female patient group. The study, taken as a whole, reports: Significantly more large CDR3 similarity clusters were formed by expanded TCRs than by controls.

Via MiXCR, TCRdb re-called the RACE reads, giving one row per CDR3 protein. The sample lists just under 65,000 distinct CDR3 sequences, about 10% seen once, with roughly 2% in the top ten. The sample was whole blood, taken in connection with sensitization to the hapten diphenylcyclopropenone (DPC). The rearrangement joins TRBV11-2 to TRBJ2-7; no reliable D call. The TCR sequence derives from a woman in her 30s with alopecia areata. Some clones in this sample may be carry-over from other donors' samples. Here the CDR3 DNA reads TGTGCCAGCAGCTTAGCTCCGGGCCACAACTACGAGCAGTACTTC. Its translation is CASSLAPGHNYEQYF.